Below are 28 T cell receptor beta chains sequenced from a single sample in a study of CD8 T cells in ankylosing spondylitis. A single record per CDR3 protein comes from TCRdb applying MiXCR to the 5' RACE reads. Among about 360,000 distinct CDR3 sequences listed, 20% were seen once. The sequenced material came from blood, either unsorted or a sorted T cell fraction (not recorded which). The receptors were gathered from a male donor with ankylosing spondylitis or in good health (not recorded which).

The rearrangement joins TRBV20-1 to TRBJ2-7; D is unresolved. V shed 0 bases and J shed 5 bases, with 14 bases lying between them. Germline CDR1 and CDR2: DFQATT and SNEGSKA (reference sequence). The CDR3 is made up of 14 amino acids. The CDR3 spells CSARELARAHEQYF. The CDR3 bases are TGCAGTGCTAGAGAATTGGCCCGGGCGCACGAGCAGTACTTC.

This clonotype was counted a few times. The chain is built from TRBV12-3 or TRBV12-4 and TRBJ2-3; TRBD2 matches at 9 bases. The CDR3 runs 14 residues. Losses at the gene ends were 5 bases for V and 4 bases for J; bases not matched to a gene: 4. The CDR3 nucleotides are TGTGCCAGCAGTGCGGGGGGGCTGCCAGATACGCAGTATTTT. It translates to CASSAGGLPDTQYF.

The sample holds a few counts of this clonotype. The CDR3 region is CASSLEDTSTDTQYF. Written as DNA, the CDR3 is TGTGCCAGCAGTTTAGAGGACACTAGCACAGATACGCAGTATTTT. The chain links TRBV12-3 or TRBV12-4 to TRBJ2-3; tentatively, D is TRBD1 (5 bases). The germline V and J ends were trimmed by 1 base and 0 bases, with 8 bases remaining between them. This CDR3 region has 15 residues.

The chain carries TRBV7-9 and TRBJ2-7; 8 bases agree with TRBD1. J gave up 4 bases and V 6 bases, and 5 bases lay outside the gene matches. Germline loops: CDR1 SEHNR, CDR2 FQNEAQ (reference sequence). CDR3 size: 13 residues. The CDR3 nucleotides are TGTGCCAGCAGGACAGGGGCCGAATACGAGCAGTACTTC. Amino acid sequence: CASRTGAEYEQYF.

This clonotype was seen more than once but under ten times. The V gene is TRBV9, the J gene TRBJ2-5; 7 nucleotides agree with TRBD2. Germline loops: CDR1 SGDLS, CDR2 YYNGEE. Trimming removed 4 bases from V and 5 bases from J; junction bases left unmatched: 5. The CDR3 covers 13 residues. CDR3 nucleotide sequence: TGTGCCAGCAGCCCCGAACTAGCGGAGACCCAGTACTTC. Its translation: CASSPELAETQYF.

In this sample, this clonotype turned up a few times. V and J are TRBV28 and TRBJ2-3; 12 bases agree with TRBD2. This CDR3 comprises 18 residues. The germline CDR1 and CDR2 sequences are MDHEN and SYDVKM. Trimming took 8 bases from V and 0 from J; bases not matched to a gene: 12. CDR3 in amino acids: CASWASGGDLLSTDTQYF. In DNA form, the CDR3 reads TGTGCCAGCTGGGCTAGCGGGGGGGACCTCCTAAGCACAGATACGCAGTATTTT.

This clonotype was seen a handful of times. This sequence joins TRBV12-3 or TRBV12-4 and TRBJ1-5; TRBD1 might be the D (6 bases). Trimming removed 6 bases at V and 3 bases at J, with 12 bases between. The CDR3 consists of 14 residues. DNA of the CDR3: TGTGCCAGCAGCTCAACAGGGTTCAATCAGCCCCAGCATTTT. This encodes CASSSTGFNQPQHF.

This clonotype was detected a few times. CDR3 loop: CASNKLGVRTDTQYF. DNA for the CDR3: TGTGCCAGCAACAAGCTCGGGGTCCGCACAGATACGCAGTATTTT. V usage is TRBV7-9 and J usage is TRBJ2-3, with a possible D match to TRBD2 (5 bases). Trimming removed 7 bases at V and 1 base at J, with 15 bases between. The germline V gene encodes CDR1 SEHNR and CDR2 FQNEAQ (reference sequence). There are 15 residues in the CDR3. Full variable domain (remainder filled in from reference TRBV7-9 and TRBJ2-3): DTGVSQNPRHKITKRGQNVTFRCDPISEHNRLYWYRQTLGQGPEFLTYFQNEAQLEKSRLLSDRFSAERPKGSFSTLEIQRTEQGDSAMYLCASNKLGVRTDTQYFGPGTRLTVL.

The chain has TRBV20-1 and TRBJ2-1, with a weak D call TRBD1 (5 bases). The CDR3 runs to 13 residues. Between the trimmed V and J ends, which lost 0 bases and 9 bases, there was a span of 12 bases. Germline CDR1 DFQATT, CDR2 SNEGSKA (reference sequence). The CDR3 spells CSARDQGFGEQFF. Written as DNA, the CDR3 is TGCAGTGCTAGAGATCAGGGATTCGGTGAGCAGTTCTTC.

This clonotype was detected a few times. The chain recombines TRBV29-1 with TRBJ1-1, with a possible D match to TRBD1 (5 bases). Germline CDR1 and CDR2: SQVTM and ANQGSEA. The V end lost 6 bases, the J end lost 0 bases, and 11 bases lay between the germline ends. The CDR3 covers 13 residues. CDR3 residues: CSVKQVMNTEAFF. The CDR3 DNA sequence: TGCAGCGTAAAACAGGTTATGAACACTGAAGCTTTCTTT.

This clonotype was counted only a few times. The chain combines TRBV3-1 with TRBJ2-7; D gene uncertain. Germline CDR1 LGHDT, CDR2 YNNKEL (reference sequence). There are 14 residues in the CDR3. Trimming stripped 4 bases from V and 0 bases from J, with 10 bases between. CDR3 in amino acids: CASSPGPVSYEQYF. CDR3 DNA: TGTGCCAGCAGCCCCGGACCCGTCTCCTACGAGCAGTACTTC.

The CDR3 DNA is TGTGCCAGCAGTTTTAGGTTGACTGGCAACGAGCAGTACTTC. Protein sequence: CASSFRLTGNEQYF. The chain couples TRBV28 to TRBJ2-7; D unresolved. The ends were cut back, 3 bases at V and 5 bases at J, with 14 bases in the middle. This CDR3 is built from 14 residues. Germline V gives CDR1 MDHEN, CDR2 SYDVKM.

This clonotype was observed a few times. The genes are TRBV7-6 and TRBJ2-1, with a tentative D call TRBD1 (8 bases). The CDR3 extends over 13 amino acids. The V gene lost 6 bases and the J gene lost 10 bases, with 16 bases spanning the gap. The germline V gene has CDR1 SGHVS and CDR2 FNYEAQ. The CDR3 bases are TGTGCCAGCAGTACAGGGGGGGGGTCGGAGCAGTTCTTC. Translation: CASSTGGGSEQFF.

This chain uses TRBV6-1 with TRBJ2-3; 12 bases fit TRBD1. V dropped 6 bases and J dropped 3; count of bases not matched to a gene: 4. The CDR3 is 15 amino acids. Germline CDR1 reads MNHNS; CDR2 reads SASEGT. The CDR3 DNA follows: TGTGCCAGCAGCCAGGGACAGGGGGCAACAGATACGCAGTATTTT. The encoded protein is CASSQGQGATDTQYF.

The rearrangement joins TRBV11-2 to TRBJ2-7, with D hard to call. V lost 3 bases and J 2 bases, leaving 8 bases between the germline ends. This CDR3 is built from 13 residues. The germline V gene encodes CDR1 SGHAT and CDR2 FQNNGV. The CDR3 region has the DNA TGTGCCAGCAGCTTCGTCCCGGCCTACGAGCAGTACTTC. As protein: CASSFVPAYEQYF.

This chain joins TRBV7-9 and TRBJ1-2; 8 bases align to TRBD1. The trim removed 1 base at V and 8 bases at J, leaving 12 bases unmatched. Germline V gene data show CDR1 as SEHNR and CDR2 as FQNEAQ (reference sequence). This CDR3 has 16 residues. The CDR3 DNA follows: TGTGCCAGCAGCTTAGAGGCAGGGGGCGGCAATAAAGGCTACACCTTC. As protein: CASSLEAGGGNKGYTF. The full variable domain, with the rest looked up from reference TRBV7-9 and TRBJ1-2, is DTGVSQNPRHKITKRGQNVTFRCDPISEHNRLYWYRQTLGQGPEFLTYFQNEAQLEKSRLLSDRFSAERPKGSFSTLEIQRTEQGDSAMYLCASSLEAGGGNKGYTFGSGTRLTVV.

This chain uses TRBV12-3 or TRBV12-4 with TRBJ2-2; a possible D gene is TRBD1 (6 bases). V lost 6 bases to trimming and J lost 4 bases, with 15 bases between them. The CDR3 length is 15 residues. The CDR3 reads CASSRVGALTGELFF. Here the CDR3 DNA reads TGTGCCAGCAGCCGAGTGGGGGCCCTCACCGGGGAGCTGTTTTTT.

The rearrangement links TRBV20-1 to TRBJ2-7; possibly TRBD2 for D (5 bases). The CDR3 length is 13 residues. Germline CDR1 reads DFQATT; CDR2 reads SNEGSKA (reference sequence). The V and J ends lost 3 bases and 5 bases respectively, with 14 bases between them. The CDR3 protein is CSASMVSGDEQYF. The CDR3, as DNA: TGCAGTGCTAGTATGGTGAGCGGAGACGAGCAGTACTTC.

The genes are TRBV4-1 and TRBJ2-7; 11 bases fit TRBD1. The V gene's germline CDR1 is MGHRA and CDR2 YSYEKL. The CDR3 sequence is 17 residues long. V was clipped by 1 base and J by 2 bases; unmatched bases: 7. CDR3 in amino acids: CASSQVGTGQGAYEQYF. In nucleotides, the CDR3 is TGCGCCAGCAGCCAAGTAGGGACGGGACAGGGGGCCTACGAGCAGTACTTC.

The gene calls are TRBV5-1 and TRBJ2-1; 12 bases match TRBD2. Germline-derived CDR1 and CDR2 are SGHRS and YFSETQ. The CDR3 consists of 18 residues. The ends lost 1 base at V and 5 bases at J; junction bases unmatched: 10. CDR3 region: CASSLMGLAGLPHNEQFF. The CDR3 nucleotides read TGCGCCAGCAGCTTGATGGGACTAGCGGGCCTACCGCACAATGAGCAGTTCTTC.

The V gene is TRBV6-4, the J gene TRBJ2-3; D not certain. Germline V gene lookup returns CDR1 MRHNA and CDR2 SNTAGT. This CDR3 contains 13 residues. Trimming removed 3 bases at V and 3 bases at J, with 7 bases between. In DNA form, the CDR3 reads TGTGCCAGCAGTGAAAGTGGGACAGATACGCAGTATTTT. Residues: CASSESGTDTQYF.

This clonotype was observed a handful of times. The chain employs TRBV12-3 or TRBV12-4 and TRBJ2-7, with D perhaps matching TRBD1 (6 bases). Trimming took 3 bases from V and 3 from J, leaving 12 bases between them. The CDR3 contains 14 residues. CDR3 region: CASSFGGQDYEQYF. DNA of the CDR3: TGTGCCAGCAGTTTTGGGGGACAAGACTACGAGCAGTACTTC.

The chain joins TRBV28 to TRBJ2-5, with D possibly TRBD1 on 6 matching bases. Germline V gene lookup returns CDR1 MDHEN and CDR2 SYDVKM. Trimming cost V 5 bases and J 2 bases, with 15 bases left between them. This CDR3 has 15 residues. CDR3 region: CASSHPDSGQETQYF. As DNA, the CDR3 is TGTGCCAGCAGTCACCCGGACAGCGGACAAGAGACCCAGTACTTC.

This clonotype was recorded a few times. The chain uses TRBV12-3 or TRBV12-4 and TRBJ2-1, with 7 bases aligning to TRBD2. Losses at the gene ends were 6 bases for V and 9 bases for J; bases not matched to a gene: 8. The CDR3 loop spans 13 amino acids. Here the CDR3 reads CASSYGGVREQFF. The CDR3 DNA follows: TGTGCCAGCAGCTATGGGGGGGTTCGTGAGCAGTTCTTC.

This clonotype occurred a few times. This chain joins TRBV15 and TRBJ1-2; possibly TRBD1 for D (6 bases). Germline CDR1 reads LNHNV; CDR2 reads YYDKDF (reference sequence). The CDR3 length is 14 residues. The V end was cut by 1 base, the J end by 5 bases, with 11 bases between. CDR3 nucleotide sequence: TGTGCCACCAGCAGAGGGACAGCGGGGTATGGCTACACCTTC. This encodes CATSRGTAGYGYTF.

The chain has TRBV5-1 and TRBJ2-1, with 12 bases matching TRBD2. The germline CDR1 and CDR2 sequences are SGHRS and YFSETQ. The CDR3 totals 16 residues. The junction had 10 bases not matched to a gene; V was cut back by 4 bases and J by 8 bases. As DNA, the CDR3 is TGCGCCAGCAGCCACTCTAGCGGGGGGGCTTATCATGAGCAGTTCTTC. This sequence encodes CASSHSSGGAYHEQFF. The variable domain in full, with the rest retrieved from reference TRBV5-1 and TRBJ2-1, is KAGVTQTPRYLIKTRGQQVTLSCSPISGHRSVSWYQQTPGQGLQFLFEYFSETQRNKGNFPGRFSGRQFSNSRSEMNVSTLELGDSALYLCASSHSSGGAYHEQFFGPGTRLTVL.

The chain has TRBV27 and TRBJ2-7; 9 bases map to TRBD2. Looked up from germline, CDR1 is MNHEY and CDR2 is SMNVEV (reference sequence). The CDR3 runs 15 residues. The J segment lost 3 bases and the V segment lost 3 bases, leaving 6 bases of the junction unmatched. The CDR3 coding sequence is TGTGCCAGCAGTTTCGCGCTAGCGGGGTTCTACGAGCAGTACTTC. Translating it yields CASSFALAGFYEQYF.

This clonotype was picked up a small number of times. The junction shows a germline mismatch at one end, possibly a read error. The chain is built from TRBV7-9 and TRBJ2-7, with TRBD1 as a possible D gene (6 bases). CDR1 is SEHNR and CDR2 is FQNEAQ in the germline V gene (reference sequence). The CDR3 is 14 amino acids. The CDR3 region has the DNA TGTGCCAGCAGCCTAGCAGGGGAGCCTTACGAGCAGTACTTC. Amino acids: CASSLAGEPYEQYF.